This TCR beta chain comes out of a study of human T cells and chemical hapten exposure. The time point is: patch test 2, 6 weeks after DPC sensitization. Treatment described: therapeutic diphenylcyclopropenone sensitization with weekly scalp DPC. Whole blood that had not been fractionated was the source of extracted total RNA. One entry per CDR3 protein results from TCRdb running MiXCR on the RACE reads. The sample holds around 42,000 distinct CDR3 sequences, about 9.6% seen once. The germline V gene has CDR1 KGHDR and CDR2 SFDVKD. This CDR3 spans 15 amino acids. Trimming shortened V by 1 base and J by 0 bases, and 6 bases separated the two germline ends. This clonotype rates as medium-sized.

This material consisted of whole blood, taken in connection with sensitization to the hapten diphenylcyclopropenone (DPC). The chain links TRBV24-1 to TRBJ2-1; D is undetermined. This receptor was identified in a woman aged 25 to 39 with alopecia areata. Some clones in this sample may be carry-over from other donors' samples. CDR3 sequence (DNA): TGTGCCACCAGTGATTTCCCGGGCTCCTACAATGAGCAGTTCTTC. Translated: CATSDFPGSYNEQFF.